Below are 25 T cell receptor beta chains sequenced from a single sample in a study of blood T cell repertoires in COVID-19. Repertoires were generated with immunoSEQ multiplex PCR, while TCRdb's copy carries only in-frame clones and drops some. Of 350,000 to 400,000 clones in the sample, roughly nine tenths were seen once. The sequencing input was peripheral blood. These receptors all stem from a woman aged 25 to 39 with COVID-19, enrolled during active disease.

The chain carries TRBV9 and TRBJ2-1; 13 bases fit TRBD2. The CDR3 is 16 amino acids. Trimming removed 3 bases from V and 8 bases from J; junction bases left unmatched: 8. The germline V gene has CDR1 SGDLS and CDR2 YYNGEE. The CDR3 coding sequence is TGTGCCAGCAGCGCCGCGGGACTAGCGGGAATCGATGAGCAGTTCTTC. Its translation is CASSAAGLAGIDEQFF.

The chain recombines TRBV11-3 with TRBJ1-6; 7 bases are shared with TRBD1. There are 14 residues in the CDR3. The ends lost 7 bases at V and 5 bases at J; junction bases unmatched: 5. In germline, CDR1 is SGHNT, CDR2 YENEEA. The CDR3 nucleotides are TGTGCCAGCAAACCGGGACAGCATAATTCACCCCTCCACTTT. This translates into CASKPGQHNSPLHF.

The chain recombines TRBV5-1 with TRBJ2-1; possibly TRBD1 for D (6 bases). With 1 base removed from V and 5 bases from J, the gap between germline ends came to 13 bases. The germline CDR1 and CDR2 sequences are SGHRS and YFSETQ. The CDR3 sequence is 15 residues long. The CDR3 DNA sequence: TGCGCCAGCAGCTTGAGCAGGACAGCGCACAATGAGCAGTTCTTC. Protein sequence: CASSLSRTAHNEQFF.

This CDR3 reads CASSIGGGRAFF. The CDR3 coding sequence is TGTGCCAGTAGTATCGGGGGAGGGAGGGCTTTCTTT. V gene TRBV19 combines with J gene TRBJ1-1; weak D call: TRBD1 (5 bases). The CDR3 is 12 amino acids. Germline CDR1 reads LNHDA; CDR2 reads SQIVND (reference sequence). Trimming removed 3 bases from V and 11 bases from J, with 13 bases in between.

There are a few counts of this clone. The chain joins TRBV13 to TRBJ2-1; TRBD1 aligns across 10 bases. The CDR3 is 15 amino acids. V trimming: 3 bases; J trimming: 6 bases; junction bases outside the gene matches: 5. CDR1 PRHDT and CDR2 FYEKMQ come from the germline V gene (reference sequence). The CDR3 sequence: CASSFWDRGGNEQFF. In DNA, the CDR3 is TGTGCCAGCAGCTTTTGGGACAGGGGTGGCAATGAGCAGTTCTTC.

The chain carries TRBV29-1 and TRBJ2-7; 11 positions agree with TRBD1. Germline CDR1 reads SQVTM; CDR2 reads ANQGSEA. This CDR3 region has 14 residues. V trimming: 6 bases; J trimming: 6 bases; junction bases outside the gene matches: 10. The DNA for the CDR3 is TGCAGCGTGGGTAAAGGTGGGACAGGGGGCGAGCAGTACTTC. Protein product: CSVGKGGTGGEQYF.

This chain joins TRBV7-2 and TRBJ2-3; TRBD2 aligns across 12 bases. Germline lookup yields CDR1 SGHTA and CDR2 FQGNSA. This CDR3 contains 16 residues. The junction had 4 bases not matched to a gene; V was cut back by 2 bases and J by 4 bases. The CDR3 nucleotides are TGTGCCAGCAGCTTATCCGGGACTAGCGGGCCAGATACGCAGTATTTT. Translating it yields CASSLSGTSGPDTQYF. Combining the CDR3 with reference TRBV7-2 and TRBJ2-3 gives the whole variable domain GAGVSQSPSNKVTEKGKDVELRCDPISGHTALYWYRQSLGQGLEFLIYFQGNSAPDKSGLPSDRFSAERTGGSVSTLTIQRTQQEDSAVYLCASSLSGTSGPDTQYFGPGTRLTVL.

This chain connects TRBV19 to TRBJ2-4, with a tentative D call TRBD2 (5 bases). Germline V gene data show CDR1 as LNHDA and CDR2 as SQIVND (reference sequence). Trimming removed 3 bases at V and 9 bases at J, with 15 bases between. The CDR3 covers 14 residues. CDR3 sequence: CASSILGAPSIQYF. The CDR3 bases are TGTGCCAGTAGTATTTTGGGAGCCCCCAGCATTCAGTACTTC.

This clone is a singleton in its sample. The chain uses TRBV6-5 and TRBJ1-3, with D hard to call. Germline V gene sequence: CDR1 MNHEY, CDR2 SVGAGI. Trimming cost V 6 bases and J 3 bases, with 12 bases left between them. This CDR3 region has 14 residues. As DNA, the CDR3 is TGTGCCAGCAGGCCCCCGGGTAGTGGAAACACCATATATTTT. Amino acid sequence: CASRPPGSGNTIYF.

V usage is TRBV7-9 and J usage is TRBJ2-2; 12 bases align to TRBD2. Per germline, CDR1 SEHNR and CDR2 FQNEAQ (reference sequence). Trimming at V came to 8 bases and at J to 8 bases, leaving 9 bases not matched to a gene. This CDR3 region has 15 residues. CDR3 region: CASDLGTSGQGELFF. In nucleotides, the CDR3 is TGTGCCAGCGACCTCGGGACTAGCGGGCAAGGGGAGCTGTTTTTT.

The rearrangement uses TRBV7-2 and TRBJ2-1; TRBD2 aligns across 10 bases. The V segment lost 5 bases and the J segment 9 bases; nucleotides outside the gene matches: 7. This CDR3 region has 14 residues. Per the germline V gene, CDR1 is SGHTA and CDR2 is FQGNSA. The CDR3 DNA reads TGTGCCAGCAGCCCGGGAATAGCGGGAGGTGAGCAGTTCTTC. Residues: CASSPGIAGGEQFF.

This clone was counted a single time. This chain's CDR3 is CARRQGFDEQFF. DNA of the CDR3: TGTGCCCGACGGCAGGGGTTCGATGAGCAGTTCTTC. The V call is TRBV19, the J call TRBJ2-1; D is perhaps TRBD1 (6 bases). This CDR3 has 12 amino acids. V was clipped by 11 bases and J by 8 bases, with 16 bases between them. Germline lookup yields CDR1 LNHDA and CDR2 SQIVND (reference sequence).

The DNA of the CDR3 is TGCGCCAGCAGCCCTCGGACAGACCAATACTCTAATGAAAAACTGTTTTTT. The encoded protein is CASSPRTDQYSNEKLFF. The chain has TRBV5-1 and TRBJ1-4, with D possibly being TRBD1 (6 bases). V lost 4 bases, J lost 3 bases, and 19 bases lay in between. The CDR3 spans 17 residues. The germline V gene encodes CDR1 SGHRS and CDR2 YFSETQ.

The count of this clone is one. The chain recombines TRBV25-1 with TRBJ2-1, with 11 nucleotides matching TRBD2. Trimming at V came to 4 bases and at J to 12 bases, leaving 17 bases not matched to a gene. CDR3 length: 17 amino acids. Germline V CDR1 and CDR2: MGHDK, SYGVNS. The CDR3 here is CASSATSSGRAPRGQFF. DNA for the CDR3: TGTGCCAGCAGTGCCACGAGTAGCGGGAGGGCCCCCCGAGGGCAGTTCTTC.

The rearrangement uses TRBV7-9 and TRBJ2-7, with 7 bases that match TRBD1. This CDR3 has 12 amino acids. V gave up 5 bases and J gave up 5 bases; unmatched junction bases: 3. Germline V gives CDR1 SEHNR, CDR2 FQNEAQ (reference sequence). CDR3 nucleotide sequence: TGTGCCAGCAGCCCGGACAGGAACGAGCAGTACTTC. As protein: CASSPDRNEQYF.

The sample holds one count of this clone. This sequence joins TRBV10-3 and TRBJ1-1, with 8 nucleotides matching TRBD1. The J segment lost 5 bases and the V segment lost 7 bases, leaving 9 bases of the junction unmatched. The CDR3 contains 14 residues. Germline V gene sequence: CDR1 ENHRY, CDR2 SYGVKD. This CDR3 is CAITDRGVKTEAFF. The CDR3, as DNA: TGTGCCATCACCGACAGGGGTGTAAAGACTGAAGCTTTCTTT.

This clone appeared once. J is TRBJ1-6 and V is TRBV6-2 or TRBV6-3; D is unresolved. Germline V gives CDR1 MNHEY, CDR2 SVGEGT. Trimming stripped 2 bases from V and 10 bases from J, with 6 bases between. This CDR3 spans 12 amino acids. CDR3 amino acids: CASSYLRSPLHF. The CDR3 DNA reads as TGTGCCAGCAGTTACCTGAGGTCACCCCTCCACTTT.

The gene calls are TRBV27 and TRBJ2-2, with 10 bases that match TRBD1. The length of the CDR3 is 15 residues. V was clipped by 10 bases and J by 6 bases; unmatched bases: 11. Germline-derived CDR1 and CDR2 are MNHEY and SMNVEV (reference sequence). The CDR3 DNA reads as TGTGCCACCCACAGGACAGGGGGGTCGTCCGGGGAGCTGTTTTTT. Amino acids: CATHRTGGSSGELFF.

The chain combines TRBV2 with TRBJ2-7; a weak D match, TRBD1 (5 bases). Germline values: CDR1 SNHLY, CDR2 FYNNEI. The CDR3 has 13 residues. Trimming took 4 bases from V and 6 from J, leaving 13 bases between them. The CDR3 loop is CASSVTDNFEQYV. In DNA, the CDR3 is TGTGCCAGCAGTGTAACGGACAATTTCGAGCAGTACGTC.

J is TRBJ1-2 and V is TRBV9; 8 bases align to TRBD1. Losses at the gene ends were 4 bases for V and 4 bases for J; bases not matched to a gene: 9. This CDR3 spans 15 amino acids. Germline lookup yields CDR1 SGDLS and CDR2 YYNGEE. The CDR3 protein is CASSPHQGASYGYTF. As DNA, the CDR3 is TGTGCCAGCAGCCCCCACCAGGGGGCTTCCTATGGCTACACCTTC.

CDR3 sequence (DNA): TGTGCCAGCAGCTTACGAGCAGGGCTGACCGGGGAGCTGTTTTTT. Translated, it gives CASSLRAGLTGELFF. This chain joins TRBV7-8 and TRBJ2-2; D is possibly TRBD1 (5 bases). Germline-derived CDR1 and CDR2 are SGHVS and FQNEAQ. Trimming removed 2 bases at V and 5 bases at J, with 12 bases between. The CDR3 is 15 amino acids.

The chain employs TRBV4-2 and TRBJ1-1; the D is unclear. Germline V CDR1 and CDR2: LGHNA, YNFKEQ. The CDR3 is made up of 17 amino acids. Trimming shortened V by 0 bases and J by 0 bases, and 14 bases separated the two germline ends. CDR3 protein: CASSQDFRGAMNTEAFF. CDR3 DNA: TGTGCCAGCAGCCAAGATTTTCGGGGAGCTATGAACACTGAAGCTTTCTTT.

The chain recombines TRBV6-2 or TRBV6-3 with TRBJ2-7; D might be TRBD1 (6 bases). Per the germline V gene, CDR1 is MNHEY and CDR2 is SVGEGT. V was trimmed by 0 bases and J by 0 bases, leaving 15 bases between them. CDR3 size: 17 residues. The CDR3 loop reads CASSYSKRRGSSYEQYV. CDR3 DNA sequence: TGTGCCAGCAGTTACTCGAAACGAAGGGGGAGCTCCTACGAGCAGTACGTC.

The rearrangement joins TRBV2 to TRBJ1-2, with a weak D call TRBD1 (6 bases). V gave up 3 bases and J gave up 8 bases, with 13 bases separating them. Germline CDR1 and CDR2: SNHLY and FYNNEI. This CDR3 contains 13 residues. DNA for the CDR3: TGTGCCAGCAGTGATGGGGGCTTTGGGGGCTACACCTTC. The encoded protein is CASSDGGFGGYTF.

This clone was observed once. The chain is built from TRBV7-9 and TRBJ2-3; 7 bases align to TRBD2. The CDR3 spans 15 residues. CDR1 and CDR2 from the germline V gene are SEHNR and FQNEAQ (reference sequence). V gave up 4 bases and J gave up 3 bases; unmatched junction bases: 7. This chain's CDR3 is CASSSKQGGTDTQYF. CDR3 DNA: TGTGCCAGCAGCTCAAAGCAGGGAGGGACAGATACGCAGTATTTT.